Listed here are 20 T cell receptor beta chains from one sample, sequenced in a study of blood T cells in healthy people across ages (dated by TCRdb to between 2014 and 2016). Receptor libraries were prepared by 5' RACE. Sequenced on an Illumina HiSeq 2500. The second PCR ran for about 7 to 11 cycles and used a J-beta primer mix along with a sample-barcoded 5' primer. TCRdb itself trimmed the public reads at Q25 with fastp, ran MiXCR and retained productive beta chains. CDR3 protein sequences are deduplicated, and each keeps its most common genes and DNA. For this sample the table gives under 800,000 distinct CDR3 sequences, of which 43% were detected only once. Together, the top ten hold roughly 20% of the sample. Sample: blood. These receptors originate from a woman aged 55-69 years in good health.

This chain joins TRBV4-2 and TRBJ2-1, with unresolved D. CDR1 and CDR2 (germline): LGHNA, YNFKEQ. The V end lost 0 bases, the J end lost 1 base, and 10 bases lay between the germline ends. The CDR3 is 16 residues long. CDR3 sequence: CASSQDRGVSYNEQFF. CDR3 DNA sequence: TGTGCCAGCAGCCAAGATCGTGGGGTTTCCTACAATGAGCAGTTCTTC.

The chain has TRBV5-1 and TRBJ2-5; D might be TRBD2 (6 bases). The J call may be mistaken, given a closer DNA end match to TRBJ2-7. The CDR3 totals 13 residues. Germline-derived CDR1 and CDR2 are SGHRS and YFSETQ. The CDR3, as DNA: TGCGCCAGCAGCTTGTTAGGAGGGGCCGAGCAGTACTTC. The encoded protein is CASSLLGGAEQYF.

V and J are TRBV7-9 and TRBJ2-5, with TRBD2 matching over 12 bases. Germline CDR1 and CDR2: SEHNR and FQNEAQ (reference sequence). The CDR3 loop spans 16 amino acids. Trimming cost V 3 bases and J 4 bases; bases outside gene matches: 6. The CDR3 region is CASSFGLAGWGETQYF. As DNA, the CDR3 is TGTGCCAGCAGCTTCGGACTAGCGGGGTGGGGAGAGACCCAGTACTTC.

This clonotype was seen a few times. The rearrangement links TRBV9 to TRBJ2-7, with no clear D. With the DNA end fitting TRBJ2-5 better, the J assignment may be wrong. The V gene's germline CDR1 is SGDLS and CDR2 YYNGEE. This CDR3 is 11 amino acids long. CDR3: CASSAGQTQYF. Written as DNA, the CDR3 is TGTGCCAGCAGCGCTGGACAGACCCAGTACTTC.

The gene calls are TRBV6-5 and TRBJ2-1; D may match TRBD1 or TRBD2 (5 bases each). Trimming pared 6 bases from V and 5 bases from J, leaving 11 bases between. Germline values: CDR1 MNHEY, CDR2 SVGAGI. The CDR3 spans 13 residues. The CDR3 reads CASRLGRNNEQFF. For the CDR3, the DNA is TGTGCCAGCAGATTGGGACGGAACAATGAGCAGTTCTTC.

This clonotype showed up just a few times. This sequence joins TRBV9 and TRBJ1-5, with D maybe TRBD1 (5 bases). Trimming left V 3 bases short and J 1 base short, with 11 bases between. Germline CDR1 is SGDLS and CDR2 is YYNGEE. The CDR3 consists of 15 residues. CDR3 sequence: CASSAGPGSNQPQHF. The CDR3 coding sequence is TGTGCCAGCAGCGCGGGACCGGGGAGCAATCAGCCCCAGCATTTT.

A single count supports this clonotype. The chain employs TRBV3-1 and TRBJ2-1; no definite D call. This CDR3 contains 14 residues. CDR1 is LGHDT and CDR2 is YNNKEL in the germline V gene (reference sequence). With 1 base removed from V and 7 bases from J, the gap between germline ends came to 11 bases. The CDR3 sequence: CASSQGVHGNEQFF. CDR3 nucleotide sequence: TGTGCCAGCAGCCAAGGGGTGCATGGGAATGAGCAGTTCTTC.

V and J are TRBV7-2 and TRBJ1-5, with 8 bases identical to TRBD1. The CDR3 spans 14 residues. The V and J ends lost 3 bases and 6 bases, in that order; junction bases with no gene match: 4. CDR1 and CDR2 (germline): SGHTA, FQGNSA. CDR3: CASSLDRVAQPQHF. In nucleotides, the CDR3 is TGTGCCAGCAGCTTGGACAGGGTGGCTCAGCCCCAGCATTTT.

This clonotype was counted a few times. This chain links TRBV20-1 with TRBJ2-2, with 7 positions matching TRBD2. V shed 1 base and J 4 bases; nucleotides not matched to a gene: 12. This CDR3 has 17 residues. CDR1 and CDR2 from the germline V gene are DFQATT and SNEGSKA (reference sequence). CDR3 residues: CSARGPPGTTFTGELFF. Written as DNA, the CDR3 is TGCAGTGCTAGAGGACCCCCCGGGACTACCTTCACCGGGGAGCTGTTTTTT.

This clonotype was counted only a few times. The chain has TRBV7-9 and TRBJ1-2, with D tentatively TRBD1 (6 bases). Germline V gives CDR1 SEHNR, CDR2 FQNEAQ (reference sequence). CDR3 size: 13 residues. V lost 5 bases and J 5 bases, leaving 12 bases between the germline ends. DNA for the CDR3: TGTGCCAGCAGCCCTTCACAGGGTTATGGCTACACCTTC. It is translated as CASSPSQGYGYTF.

About this clonotype itself: The junction departs from germline at one end; a sequencing error may be responsible. V gene TRBV7-9 combines with J gene TRBJ2-7; TRBD2 matches 9 bases. Per the germline V gene, CDR1 is SEHNR and CDR2 is FQNEAQ (reference sequence). The length of the CDR3 is 16 residues. The chain's CDR3 is CAGSLGGSGGSYEQYF. The CDR3 coding sequence is TGTGCCGGCAGCTTGGGCGGCAGCGGGGGGTCCTACGAGCAGTACTTC.

Concerning this clonotype itself: It may be a read error: a sequence one base away is much more abundant. The chain combines TRBV5-6 with TRBJ2-1; 8 bases are a match to TRBD2. Germline assignment: CDR1 SGHDT and CDR2 YYEEEE. After removal of 4 bases from V and 8 bases from J, the junction contained 11 bases not matched to a gene. This CDR3 is 15 amino acids long. The CDR3 DNA reads TGTGCCAGCAGCCCCGGTGGTAGCGGGATCCATGAGCAGTTCTTC. Encoded protein: CASSPGGSGIHEQFF.

In its sample, this clonotype was seen a few times. One end of the junction is discordant with germline, which a read error may explain. The chain couples TRBV5-5 to TRBJ2-7, with a tentative D call TRBD1 (6 bases). The CDR3 extends over 15 amino acids. Germline V CDR1 and CDR2: SGHKS, YYEKEE (reference sequence). The CDR3 here is CSSNPGHLAPYEQYF. CDR3 sequence (DNA): TGTTCCAGCAATCCGGGACACCTAGCCCCCTACGAGCAGTACTTC.

J is TRBJ2-5 and V is TRBV5-1, with a weak D call TRBD2 (5 bases). The V and J ends lost 0 bases and 2 bases respectively, with 17 bases between them. Germline CDR1 and CDR2: SGHRS and YFSETQ. The length of the CDR3 is 17 residues. CDR3 region: CASSLGMWERRQETQYF. The CDR3 DNA is TGCGCCAGCAGCTTGGGTATGTGGGAGAGAAGACAAGAGACCCAGTACTTC.

This clonotype has at least ten counts. This rearrangement joins TRBV7-2 to TRBJ2-1; D gene unclear. The CDR3 has 13 amino acids. Germline lookup yields CDR1 SGHTA and CDR2 FQGNSA. The V end lost 6 bases, the J end lost 10 bases, and 16 bases lay between the germline ends. CDR3 region: CASSSDGAVEQFF. CDR3 nucleotide sequence: TGTGCCAGCAGTTCCGACGGTGCCGTGGAGCAGTTCTTC.

CDR3: CASSRKGNTEAFF. The CDR3, as DNA: TGTGCCAGCAGCCGTAAAGGGAACACTGAAGCTTTCTTT. This rearrangement joins TRBV3-1 to TRBJ1-1; D unclear. Germline V gene lookup returns CDR1 LGHDT and CDR2 YNNKEL (reference sequence). Trimming shortened V by 4 bases and J by 1 base, and 7 bases separated the two germline ends. The CDR3 loop spans 13 amino acids.

J is TRBJ2-3 and V is TRBV6-5; perhaps TRBD2 as D (6 bases). There are 16 residues in the CDR3. V gave up 6 bases and J gave up 0 bases, with 16 bases separating them. CDR1 and CDR2 from the germline V gene are MNHEY and SVGAGI. CDR3 in DNA: TGTGCCAGCAGAGGACGAGCGGGCCTCAGCACAGATACGCAGTATTTT. This codes for CASRGRAGLSTDTQYF.

This clonotype was picked up a small number of times. The chain employs TRBV28 and TRBJ2-7; a weak D match, TRBD1 (6 bases). Germline CDR1 and CDR2: MDHEN and SYDVKM. Trimming left V 2 bases short and J 1 base short, with 9 bases between. The CDR3 covers 14 residues. CDR3 residues: CASSLIGQSYEQYF. In nucleotides, the CDR3 is TGTGCCAGCAGTTTAATCGGACAGTCCTACGAGCAGTACTTC.

This clonotype was seen a handful of times. The chain links TRBV30 to TRBJ2-3; 11 nucleotides match TRBD1. CDR3 length: 13 residues. Germline V lookup: CDR1 GTSNPN, CDR2 SVGIG (reference sequence). Trimming removed 7 bases from V and 6 bases from J; junction bases left unmatched: 6. The CDR3 nucleotides are TGTGCCTCCGGGACAGGGGGATTTGATACGCAGTATTTT. It encodes CASGTGGFDTQYF.

This clonotype has just a few counts. This chain uses TRBV6-4 with TRBJ2-1; 11 bases match TRBD2. From germline, CDR1 is MRHNA and CDR2 SNTAGT. The CDR3 has 15 residues. V was pared by 6 bases and J by 10 bases, with 11 bases of the junction left unmatched. CDR3 DNA: TGTGCCAGCAGGGATAGCGGGGGGGCCTCTTCCGAGCAGTTCTTC. Translated, it gives CASRDSGGASSEQFF.